This note documents a single T cell receptor (beta chain) sequence. Its antigen is unknown. The CDR3 covers 16 residues. The V end was cut by 2 bases, the J end by 2 bases, with 14 bases between. Germline lookup yields CDR1 MNHNS and CDR2 SASEGT. The sample originates from a study of shared clonotypes between healthy human individuals. Turning to the study itself: The study used three CD4 naive, three CD4 memory, two CD8 naive and one CD8 memory plate per donor. Whole-study results and caveats: Memory subsets generally showed smaller estimated richness than naive subsets did. It was observed that 5% to 6% of naive CD4 clonotypes were shared across a handful of donors.

The test was conducted at deep level. This table comes from immunoSEQ multiplex PCR, and its TCRdb copy is limited to in-frame clones, with some not included. The data contain about 1.5 million clones, more than 95% of them singletons. This sequence joins TRBV6-1 and TRBJ2-3, with D tentatively TRBD2 (7 bases). Source material: naive CD4+ T cells sorted from blood. This sample's subset: CD45RA+ positively selected. This receptor was taken from a man aged 25-45 years in good health. This CDR3 is CASSERGGKATDTQYF. The CDR3 DNA sequence: TGTGCCAGCAGTGAAAGGGGGGGGAAGGCCACAGATACGCAGTATTTT.